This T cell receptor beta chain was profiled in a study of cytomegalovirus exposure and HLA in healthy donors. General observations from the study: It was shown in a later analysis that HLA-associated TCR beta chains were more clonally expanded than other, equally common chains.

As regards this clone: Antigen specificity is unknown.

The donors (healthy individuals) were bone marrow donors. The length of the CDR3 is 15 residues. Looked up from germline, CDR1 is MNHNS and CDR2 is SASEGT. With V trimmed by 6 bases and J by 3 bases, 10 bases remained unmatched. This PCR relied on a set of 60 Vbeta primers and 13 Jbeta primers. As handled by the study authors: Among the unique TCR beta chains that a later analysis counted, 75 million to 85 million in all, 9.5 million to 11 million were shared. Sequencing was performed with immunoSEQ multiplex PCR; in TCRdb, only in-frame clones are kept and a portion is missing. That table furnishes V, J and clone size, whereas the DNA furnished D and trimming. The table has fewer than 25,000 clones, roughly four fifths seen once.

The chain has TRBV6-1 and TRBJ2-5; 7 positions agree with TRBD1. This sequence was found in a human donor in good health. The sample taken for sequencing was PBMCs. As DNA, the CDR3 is TGTGCCAGCAGCCGAAATCGACAGGGAGAAGAGACCCAGTACTTC. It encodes CASSRNRQGEETQYF.